This T cell receptor (beta chain) was identified in a study of shared clonotypes between healthy human individuals. Germline-derived CDR1 and CDR2 are MNHEY and SMNVEV (reference sequence). This CDR3 has 13 amino acids. The ends were cut back, 3 bases at V and 4 bases at J, with 9 bases in the middle. Terminally differentiated effector memory CD45RA+ cells were left out of the naive CD8 fraction, which was CD45RO-negative and positively selected for CCR7. TCRdb's table, derived via immunoSEQ multiplex PCR, lists solely in-frame clones and lacks some. The table lists 2 million to 2.5 million clones, approximately 94% of them singletons.

The chain is built from TRBV27 and TRBJ1-1; no clear D. Sequencing input: naive CD8+ T cells sorted from blood. The source of this sequence is a man younger than 30 in good health. The CDR3 spells CASSLGTSTEAFF. The CDR3 DNA follows: TGTGCCAGCAGTTTGGGAACTTCCACTGAAGCTTTCTTT.